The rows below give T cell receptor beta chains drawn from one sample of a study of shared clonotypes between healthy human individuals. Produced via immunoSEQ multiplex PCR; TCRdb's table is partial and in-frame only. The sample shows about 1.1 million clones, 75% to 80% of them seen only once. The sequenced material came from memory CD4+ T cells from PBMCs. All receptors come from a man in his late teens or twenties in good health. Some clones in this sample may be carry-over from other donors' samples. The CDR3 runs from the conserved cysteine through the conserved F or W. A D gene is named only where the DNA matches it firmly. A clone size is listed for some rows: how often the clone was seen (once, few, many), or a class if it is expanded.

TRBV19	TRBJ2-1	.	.	CASSPGTRRNEQFF
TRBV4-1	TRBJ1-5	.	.	CASSQVGRGQPQHF
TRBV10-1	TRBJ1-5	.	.	CASSLIGNQPQHF
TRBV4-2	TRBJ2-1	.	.	CASSPSQVLSAYNEQFF
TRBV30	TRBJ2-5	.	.	CAWSVGPGNLKETQYF
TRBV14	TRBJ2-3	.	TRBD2	CASSQPRTSGRSDTQYF
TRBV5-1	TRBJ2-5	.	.	CASSLDTGRGQETQYF
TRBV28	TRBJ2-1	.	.	CASRLPVRGEQFF
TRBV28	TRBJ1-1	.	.	CASSLSAVLNTEAFF
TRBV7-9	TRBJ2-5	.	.	CASSLIGASQETQYF
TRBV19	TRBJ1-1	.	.	CASSIEARTEAFF
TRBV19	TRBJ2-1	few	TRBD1	CASSVTTGGGSYNEQFF
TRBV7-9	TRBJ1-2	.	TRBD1	CASSLYRGVGDYGYTF
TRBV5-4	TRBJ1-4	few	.	CASSGDRWGKLFF
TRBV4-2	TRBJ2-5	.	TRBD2	CASSQFLRPAGEWETQYF
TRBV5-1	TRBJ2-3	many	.	CASNLAVKGDTQYF
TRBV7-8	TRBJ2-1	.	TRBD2	CASSLALLAGDTRQFF
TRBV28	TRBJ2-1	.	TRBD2	CASSFGGLAGYNEQFF
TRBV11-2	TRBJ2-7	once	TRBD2	CASRKISGRAFHEQYF
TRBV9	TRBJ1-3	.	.	CASSLAGRSGNTIYF
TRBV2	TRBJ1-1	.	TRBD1	CASSEWAGGYTEAFF
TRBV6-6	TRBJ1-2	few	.	CATTTDGSNRYGYTF
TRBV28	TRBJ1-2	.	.	CASEYAGTPLHYGYTF
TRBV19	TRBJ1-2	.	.	CASSITGRYGYTF
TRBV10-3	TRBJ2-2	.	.	CAISFFDLRGSGGTGELFF
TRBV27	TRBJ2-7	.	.	CASSFTLGTVGGKYF
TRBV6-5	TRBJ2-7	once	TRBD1	CASSYRQGVNEQYF
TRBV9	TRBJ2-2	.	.	CASSVVAQGGELFF
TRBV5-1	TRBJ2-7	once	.	CASKGLATTRGEQYF
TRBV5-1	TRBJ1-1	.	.	CASSLDPGTEAFF
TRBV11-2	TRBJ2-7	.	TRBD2	CASRPMTSGRREQYF
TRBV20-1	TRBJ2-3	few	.	CSARKANTQYF
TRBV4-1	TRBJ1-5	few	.	CASSQGYSNQPQHF
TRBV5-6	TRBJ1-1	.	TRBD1	CASSSLDRENTEAFF
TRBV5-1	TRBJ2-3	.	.	CASSLDRITDTQYF
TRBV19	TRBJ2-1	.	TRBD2	CASASGSSSYNEQFF